A selection of T cell receptor beta chains follows, all from one sample in a study of CD8 T cells in Susac syndrome. One entry per CDR3 protein results from TCRdb running MiXCR on the immunoSEQ multiplex PCR reads. The repertoire holds around 190,000 distinct CDR3 sequences, with under 95% as singletons. The sample consisted of CD4+ T cells from PBMCs. These TCRs come from a human donor with Susac syndrome. Both conserved end residues are part of each CDR3. A D gene is named only where the DNA matches it firmly. Some rows have no size entry. The others give once, few or many, or a class for an expanded clone.

V gene: TRBV10-3; clone size: .; D gene: .; J gene: TRBJ1-5; CDR3 protein: CASKQDNQPQHF; CDR3 DNA: TGTGCCAGCAAACAGGACAATCAGCCCCAGCATTTT
V gene: TRBV12-3/TRBV12-4; clone size: .; D gene: TRBD1; J gene: TRBJ2-7; CDR3 protein: CASKSRGSNEQYF; CDR3 DNA: TGTGCCAGCAAGAGCAGGGGGTCGAACGAGCAGTACTTC
V gene: TRBV5-1; clone size: once; D gene: TRBD2; J gene: TRBJ2-1; CDR3 protein: CASSVGLAAYNEQFF; CDR3 DNA: TGCGCCAGCAGCGTAGGACTAGCGGCCTACAATGAGCAGTTCTTC
V gene: TRBV15; clone size: .; D gene: .; J gene: TRBJ2-7; CDR3 protein: CATSRDPRGSYSTYEQYF; CDR3 DNA: TGTGCCACCAGCAGAGATCCGAGGGGCTCCTACTCTACCTACGAGCAGTACTTC
V gene: TRBV7-2; clone size: .; D gene: TRBD1; J gene: TRBJ1-2; CDR3 protein: CASSWITGVQTF; CDR3 DNA: TGTGCCAGCAGCTGGATCACAGGGGTGCAGACCTTC
V gene: TRBV4-1; clone size: few; D gene: .; J gene: TRBJ1-1; CDR3 protein: CASSQDPGRIYGTEAFF; CDR3 DNA: TGCGCCAGCAGCCAAGATCCCGGCAGGATCTACGGCACTGAAGCTTTCTTT
V gene: TRBV2; clone size: .; D gene: .; J gene: TRBJ2-5; CDR3 protein: CASSPGVPGAQYF; CDR3 DNA: TGTGCCAGCAGTCCGGGGGTACCAGGGGCCCAGTACTTC
V gene: TRBV5-4; clone size: .; D gene: .; J gene: TRBJ2-5; CDR3 protein: CASSLVSVQETQYF; CDR3 DNA: TGTGCCAGCAGCTTGGTGTCAGTCCAAGAGACCCAGTACTTC
V gene: TRBV6-5; clone size: .; D gene: TRBD2; J gene: TRBJ2-1; CDR3 protein: CASSRGRASRSEQFF; CDR3 DNA: TGTGCCAGCAGTAGAGGGAGGGCTAGTCGTAGTGAGCAGTTCTTC
V gene: TRBV6-5; clone size: .; D gene: .; J gene: TRBJ1-1; CDR3 protein: CASSYSTATGGTEAFF; CDR3 DNA: TGTGCCAGCAGTTACTCCACAGCGACGGGTGGGACTGAAGCTTTCTTT
V gene: TRBV3-1; clone size: .; D gene: TRBD1; J gene: TRBJ1-1; CDR3 protein: CASSPLTGVTTEAFF; CDR3 DNA: TGTGCCAGCAGCCCCTTGACAGGGGTAACAACTGAAGCTTTCTTT
V gene: TRBV30; clone size: .; D gene: .; J gene: TRBJ1-2; CDR3 protein: CAWRQTSYGYTF; CDR3 DNA: TGTGCCTGGAGGCAGACCTCCTATGGCTACACCTTC
V gene: TRBV20-1; clone size: .; D gene: .; J gene: TRBJ2-5; CDR3 protein: CSARGRVPETQYF; CDR3 DNA: TGCAGTGCTAGAGGACGGGTCCCCGAGACCCAGTACTTC
V gene: TRBV20-1; clone size: .; D gene: .; J gene: TRBJ2-1; CDR3 protein: CSASGVGASSSYNEQFF; CDR3 DNA: TGCAGTGCTAGTGGGGTGGGGGCCTCCAGCTCCTACAATGAGCAGTTCTTC
V gene: TRBV14; clone size: .; D gene: TRBD1; J gene: TRBJ1-2; CDR3 protein: CASSPGTDLYGYTF; CDR3 DNA: TGTGCCAGCAGCCCCGGGACAGACCTCTATGGCTACACCTTC
V gene: TRBV6-6; clone size: .; D gene: TRBD1; J gene: TRBJ2-7; CDR3 protein: CASSYLGQGAYEQYF; CDR3 DNA: TGTGCCAGCAGTTACTTAGGACAGGGGGCATACGAGCAGTACTTC
V gene: TRBV11-2; clone size: .; D gene: .; J gene: TRBJ2-5; CDR3 protein: CASSQSPGETQYF; CDR3 DNA: TGTGCCAGCAGCCAGAGTCCGGGGGAGACCCAGTACTTC
V gene: TRBV5-1; clone size: .; D gene: TRBD1; J gene: TRBJ2-3; CDR3 protein: CASSLAGQGAHTQYF; CDR3 DNA: TGCGCCAGCAGCTTGGCCGGACAGGGGGCGCATACGCAGTATTTT
V gene: TRBV5-1; clone size: few; D gene: .; J gene: TRBJ1-4; CDR3 protein: CASSLEGGTNEKLFF; CDR3 DNA: TGCGCCAGCAGCTTGGAAGGGGGAACTAATGAAAAACTGTTTTTT
V gene: TRBV5-1; clone size: .; D gene: .; J gene: TRBJ2-7; CDR3 protein: CASSLYVAGPYEQYF; CDR3 DNA: TGCGCCAGCAGCCTGTACGTGGCAGGGCCCTACGAGCAGTACTTC
V gene: TRBV6-5; clone size: .; D gene: .; J gene: TRBJ2-5; CDR3 protein: CASSYLQAQETQYF; CDR3 DNA: TGTGCCAGCAGTTACCTACAGGCTCAAGAGACCCAGTACTTC
V gene: TRBV20-1; clone size: .; D gene: .; J gene: TRBJ1-5; CDR3 protein: CSARPQVQGPNQPQHF; CDR3 DNA: TGCAGTGCTAGACCCCAGGTCCAGGGGCCGAATCAGCCCCAGCATTTT
V gene: TRBV30; clone size: .; D gene: .; J gene: TRBJ2-7; CDR3 protein: CAWAVVQFEQYF; CDR3 DNA: TGTGCCTGGGCGGTGGTACAATTTGAGCAGTACTTC
V gene: TRBV12-2; clone size: .; D gene: .; J gene: TRBJ2-7; CDR3 protein: CASRLPGLAGGYGDYEQYF; CDR3 DNA: TGTGCAAGTCGCTTGCCGGGACTAGCGGGGGGTTACGGGGACTACGAGCAGTACTTC
V gene: TRBV2; clone size: .; D gene: TRBD2; J gene: TRBJ2-7; CDR3 protein: CASRIGTSGTYEQYF; CDR3 DNA: TGTGCCAGCAGGATCGGGACTAGCGGGACCTACGAGCAGTACTTC
V gene: TRBV20-1; clone size: .; D gene: .; J gene: TRBJ1-2; CDR3 protein: CSARDPGTNYGYTF; CDR3 DNA: TGCAGTGCTAGGGACCCCGGGACAAACTATGGCTACACCTTC
V gene: TRBV11-3; clone size: .; D gene: .; J gene: TRBJ2-7; CDR3 protein: CASSSGGAAYEQYF; CDR3 DNA: TGTGCCAGCAGCTCGGGCGGGGCTGCCTACGAGCAGTACTTC
V gene: TRBV11-3; clone size: .; D gene: .; J gene: TRBJ2-5; CDR3 protein: CASSPGRGVETQYF; CDR3 DNA: TGTGCCAGCAGCCCAGGTCGGGGCGTCGAGACCCAGTACTTC
V gene: TRBV29-1; clone size: .; D gene: TRBD2; J gene: TRBJ2-5; CDR3 protein: CSVEGYSGQETQYF; CDR3 DNA: TGCAGCGTTGAAGGTTATAGCGGGCAAGAGACCCAGTACTTC
V gene: TRBV10-3; clone size: .; D gene: TRBD2; J gene: TRBJ2-7; CDR3 protein: CAISESGGNPPKYF; CDR3 DNA: TGTGCCATCAGTGAGTCCGGGGGGAACCCTCCCAAGTACTTC
V gene: TRBV29-1; clone size: .; D gene: TRBD1; J gene: TRBJ1-1; CDR3 protein: CSVVGQGLGNTEAFF; CDR3 DNA: TGCAGCGTTGTTGGACAGGGCCTCGGGAACACTGAAGCTTTCTTT
V gene: TRBV24-1; clone size: .; D gene: TRBD1; J gene: TRBJ2-7; CDR3 protein: CATSETGGDPSYEQYF; CDR3 DNA: TGTGCCACCAGTGAGACAGGGGGCGACCCCTCCTACGAGCAGTACTTC
V gene: TRBV4-2; clone size: .; D gene: .; J gene: TRBJ2-3; CDR3 protein: CASSQAQGGSGTDTQYF; CDR3 DNA: TGTGCCAGCAGCCAAGCCCAGGGGGGGTCCGGCACAGATACGCAGTATTTT
V gene: TRBV20-1; clone size: .; D gene: .; J gene: TRBJ2-2; CDR3 protein: CSARTTTGELFF; CDR3 DNA: TGCAGTGCTAGGACGACCACCGGGGAGCTGTTTTTT
V gene: TRBV2; clone size: .; D gene: TRBD2; J gene: TRBJ2-5; CDR3 protein: CASSQTSGGEETQYF; CDR3 DNA: TGTGCCAGCAGTCAGACTAGCGGAGGGGAAGAGACCCAGTACTTC